The 14 T cell receptor beta chains reported below all come from one sample, sequenced in a study of blood T cell repertoires in COVID-19. The method was immunoSEQ multiplex PCR; TCRdb's version includes in-frame clones alone and lacks a portion of them. There are 150,000 to 200,000 clones in the sample; over 75% occur only once, and 13% lies in the top ten. What was sequenced was peripheral blood. The receptors were gathered from a man aged 50 to 59 who had recovered from COVID-19.

The chain employs TRBV19 and TRBJ2-7, with 9 bases lining up with TRBD2. CDR1 and CDR2 from the germline V gene are LNHDA and SQIVND (reference sequence). J gave up 4 bases and V 3 bases, and 10 bases lay outside the gene matches. This CDR3 has 16 amino acids. The CDR3 region has the DNA TGTGCCAGTAGTATGTCTAGCGGGAAAGTGATATACGAGCAGTACTTC. It specifies CASSMSSGKVIYEQYF.

The chain joins TRBV9 to TRBJ1-2; TRBD1 aligns across 9 bases. Germline V gene data show CDR1 as SGDLS and CDR2 as YYNGEE. The V segment lost 3 bases and the J segment 2 bases; nucleotides outside the gene matches: 11. This CDR3 is built from 17 residues. For the CDR3, the DNA is TGTGCCAGCAGCGCCGGACAGGGGTATTTGGCAAACTATGGCTACACCTTC. Encoded protein: CASSAGQGYLANYGYTF.

In its sample, this clone was seen once. The chain is built from TRBV11-3 and TRBJ2-1, with D possibly TRBD2 on 6 matching bases. The CDR3 has 14 residues. V was clipped by 5 bases and J by 6 bases, with 14 bases between them. Per germline, CDR1 SGHNT and CDR2 YENEEA. The CDR3 DNA sequence: TGTGCCAGCAGCAGCCGTGGGGGGTTCAATGAGCAGTTCTTC. This sequence encodes CASSSRGGFNEQFF.

J is TRBJ1-4 and V is TRBV4-3; 10 bases are a match to TRBD1. Germline values: CDR1 LGHNA, CDR2 YSLEER. This CDR3 region has 17 residues. J was trimmed by 8 bases and V by 1 base; bases with no gene match: 10. The CDR3 coding sequence is TGCGCCAGCAGCCAAGGAACCGGGACAGGGGATTTGGAAAAACTGTTTTTT. It encodes CASSQGTGTGDLEKLFF.

The chain uses TRBV28 and TRBJ1-2, with 9 positions matching TRBD1. The CDR3 totals 18 residues. V was clipped by 2 bases and J by 7 bases; unmatched bases: 17. Germline V lookup: CDR1 MDHEN, CDR2 SYDVKM. In DNA, the CDR3 is TGTGCCAGCAGTTTACCTCCGGGACAGGGTAGTATTTTGGGTGGCTACACCTTC. Protein product: CASSLPPGQGSILGGYTF.

The chain joins TRBV19 to TRBJ1-4; D may be TRBD1 (6 bases). Germline V gene data show CDR1 as LNHDA and CDR2 as SQIVND (reference sequence). The germline V and J ends were trimmed by 3 bases and 4 bases, with 18 bases remaining between them. The CDR3 runs to 17 residues. The CDR3 here is CASSIGSGGDVNEKLFF. The CDR3 DNA reads TGTGCCAGTAGTATCGGGTCTGGGGGCGATGTTAATGAAAAACTGTTTTTT.

This clone was counted only a few times. The V and J genes are TRBV29-1 and TRBJ2-5, with D possibly matching TRBD1 (6 bases). The V gene lost 4 bases and the J gene lost 4 bases, with 7 bases spanning the gap. Germline CDR1 and CDR2: SQVTM and ANQGSEA. The CDR3 covers 11 residues. The CDR3 reads CSVVGGETQYF. CDR3 sequence (DNA): TGCAGCGTTGTAGGGGGAGAGACCCAGTACTTC.

The chain uses TRBV7-9 and TRBJ2-5; D not certain. V shed 3 bases and J shed 2 bases, with 10 bases lying between them. Germline V gene lookup returns CDR1 SEHNR and CDR2 FQNEAQ (reference sequence). The CDR3 runs to 14 residues. The CDR3 loop reads CASSFVTRQETQYF. In nucleotides, the CDR3 is TGTGCCAGCAGCTTTGTTACGAGGCAAGAGACCCAGTACTTC.

The chain carries TRBV4-1 and TRBJ1-2, with a possible D match to TRBD1 (5 bases). The germline CDR1 and CDR2 sequences are MGHRA and YSYEKL. Trimming cost V 0 bases and J 5 bases, with 7 bases left between them. This CDR3 has 13 amino acids. CDR3 nucleotides: TGCGCCAGCAGCCAAGAGGGGGGTTATGGCTACACCTTC. This sequence encodes CASSQEGGYGYTF.

This sequence joins TRBV2 and TRBJ2-7; perhaps TRBD2 as D (5 bases). Per germline, CDR1 SNHLY and CDR2 FYNNEI. The CDR3 has 13 residues. The ends were cut back, 6 bases at V and 4 bases at J, with 13 bases in the middle. This CDR3 reads CASRREGLYEQYF. The CDR3 DNA reads TGTGCCAGCAGGCGCGAGGGCCTATACGAGCAGTACTTC.

The genes are TRBV19 and TRBJ2-7; no clear D. Germline CDR1 and CDR2: LNHDA and SQIVND (reference sequence). The CDR3 has 13 residues. Trimming stripped 4 bases from V and 0 bases from J, with 7 bases between. The CDR3 spells CASSTGVSYEQYF. CDR3 coding DNA: TGTGCCAGTAGTACAGGCGTCTCCTACGAGCAGTACTTC.

The J gene is TRBJ2-7, the V gene TRBV11-2, with TRBD1 matching 8 bases. V trimming: 5 bases; J trimming: 5 bases; junction bases outside the gene matches: 17. Looked up from germline, CDR1 is SGHAT and CDR2 is FQNNGV. The CDR3 is made up of 17 amino acids. The CDR3 here is CASSLMIRQGTGNEQYF. The CDR3, as DNA: TGTGCCAGCAGCCTTATGATTAGACAGGGGACCGGGAACGAGCAGTACTTC.

This chain uses TRBV7-3 with TRBJ1-1; D unclear. CDR3 size: 13 residues. With 5 bases removed from V and 11 bases from J, the gap between germline ends came to 18 bases. Germline CDR1 is SGHTA and CDR2 is FQGTGA. The CDR3 region is CASSKQPEVAAFF. In nucleotides, the CDR3 is TGTGCCAGCAGCAAACAACCGGAGGTAGCGGCTTTCTTT. Full variable domain (missing parts from reference TRBV7-3 and TRBJ1-1): GAGVSQTPSNKVTEKGKYVELRCDPISGHTALYWYRQSLGQGPEFLIYFQGTGAADDSGLPNDRFFAVRPEGSVSTLKIQRTERGDSAVYLCASSKQPEVAAFFGQGTRLTVV.

The chain is built from TRBV28 and TRBJ2-2, with a weak D call TRBD1 (5 bases). The germline V gene encodes CDR1 MDHEN and CDR2 SYDVKM. The CDR3 spans 15 residues. Trimming pared 5 bases from V and 6 bases from J, leaving 16 bases between. The CDR3 reads CASSPAQGWSGELFF. The CDR3 nucleotides read TGTGCCAGCAGTCCCGCCCAGGGATGGTCCGGGGAGCTGTTTTTT.